Each of the 18 T cell receptor beta chains below was sequenced from the same sample in a study of shared clonotypes between healthy human individuals. TCRdb keeps only in-frame clones here, not all; method: immunoSEQ multiplex PCR. The data contain some 2.4 million clones, roughly 93% of them singletons. Material for sequencing was naive CD4+ T cells from PBMCs. Subset described: CD45RA+ positively selected. These receptors were obtained from a man aged 18 to 30 in good health. Some clones in this sample may be carry-over from other donors' samples.

The chain joins TRBV29-1 to TRBJ2-6; D not resolved. Trimming removed 6 bases from V and 3 bases from J, with 9 bases in between. The CDR3 contains 13 residues. CDR1 is SQVTM and CDR2 is ANQGSEA in the germline V gene. The CDR3 sequence is CSVYGGGANVLTF. DNA for the CDR3: TGCAGCGTCTACGGTGGTGGGGCCAACGTCCTGACTTTC.

This chain connects TRBV2 to TRBJ1-2; TRBD1 might be the D (6 bases). Germline V lookup: CDR1 SNHLY, CDR2 FYNNEI. Deletions cut 5 bases from V and 6 bases from J, with 10 bases between. CDR3 length equals 12 residues. CDR3 sequence (DNA): TGTGCCAGCAGTCTGGGACAAGATGGCTACACCTTC. This gives the protein CASSLGQDGYTF.

CDR3 coding DNA: TGTGCCAGTAGTCAAGCAGGGGGCGCGAACACTGAAGCTTTCTTT. It translates to CASSQAGGANTEAFF. The chain uses TRBV19 and TRBJ1-1, with 8 bases lining up with TRBD1. Trimming cost V 5 bases and J 1 base; bases outside gene matches: 6. CDR3 size: 15 residues. CDR1 and CDR2 from the germline V gene are LNHDA and SQIVND (reference sequence).

This clone was counted a few times. This chain uses TRBV15 with TRBJ1-1, with D tentatively TRBD1 (6 bases). V was pared by 1 base and J by 0 bases, with 9 bases between. Germline V gives CDR1 LNHNV, CDR2 YYDKDF (reference sequence). The CDR3 is 15 amino acids. CDR3 in DNA: TGTGCCACCAGCAGAGGGGGGCAGTTGAACACTGAAGCTTTCTTT. Translated: CATSRGGQLNTEAFF.

The chain combines TRBV6-5 with TRBJ2-1; 11 positions agree with TRBD2. The ends lost 3 bases at V and 9 bases at J; junction bases unmatched: 7. The CDR3 has 15 residues. CDR1 is MNHEY, CDR2 SVGAGI, per germline. In DNA form, the CDR3 reads TGTGCCAGCAGTTATAAGGCTAGCGGGAGGTTTGAGCAGTTCTTC. Translating it yields CASSYKASGRFEQFF.

This sequence joins TRBV18 and TRBJ2-5; 8 bases map to TRBD2. Unmatched junction bases numbered 19, after V lost 1 base and J lost 6 bases. Germline values: CDR1 KGHSH, CDR2 LQKENI. The CDR3 length is 19 residues. CDR3 in amino acids: CASSPLILAETYGKKTQYF. The CDR3 nucleotides read TGTGCCAGCTCACCACTAATACTAGCGGAGACCTATGGGAAAAAGACCCAGTACTTC.

The J gene is TRBJ1-5, the V gene TRBV28, with 7 bases that match TRBD1. The V gene end was trimmed by 3 bases and the J gene end by 3 bases; junction bases not matched to a gene: 8. Germline V gives CDR1 MDHEN, CDR2 SYDVKM. The length of the CDR3 is 16 residues. CDR3 coding DNA: TGTGCCAGCAGTTTTCCCGGACAGGTTTTCAATCAGCCCCAGCATTTT. Translated, it gives CASSFPGQVFNQPQHF.

The genes are TRBV28 and TRBJ2-5; D is possibly TRBD1 or TRBD2 (5 bases each). The CDR3 length is 17 residues. CDR1 is MDHEN, CDR2 SYDVKM, per germline. Trimming removed 5 bases at V and 5 bases at J, with 24 bases between. The DNA of the CDR3 is TGTGCCAGCAGTCCCATGGGGACCGGGGAGTTGAGGGAGACCCAGTACTTC. Encoded protein: CASSPMGTGELRETQYF.

The chain couples TRBV5-1 to TRBJ1-1; D not certain. Germline V CDR1 and CDR2: SGHRS, YFSETQ. The V end was cut by 4 bases, the J end by 0 bases, with 10 bases between. The CDR3 length is 14 residues. Written as DNA, the CDR3 is TGCGCCAGCAGCAGCGGGCGCATGAACACTGAAGCTTTCTTT. This sequence encodes CASSSGRMNTEAFF.

This clone appeared once. This chain joins TRBV28 and TRBJ1-2; D gene unclear. The germline V and J ends were trimmed by 6 bases and 5 bases, with 13 bases remaining between them. Germline V gene sequence: CDR1 MDHEN, CDR2 SYDVKM. CDR3 length: 13 residues. CDR3 in amino acids: CASRTAGVYGYTF. The CDR3 DNA follows: TGTGCCAGCAGGACGGCAGGCGTTTATGGCTACACCTTC.

V and J are TRBV6-5 and TRBJ2-7; perhaps D is TRBD1 or TRBD2 (5 bases each). The CDR3 loop spans 13 amino acids. Germline V gene lookup returns CDR1 MNHEY and CDR2 SVGAGI. Trimming took off 10 bases at V and 1 base at J, with 14 bases between the two ends. CDR3 nucleotides: TGTGCCACCGGGACCCCTCGGTCCTACGAGCAGTACTTC. It codes for CATGTPRSYEQYF.

The V and J genes are TRBV5-1 and TRBJ2-5; D possibly matches TRBD1 or TRBD2 (5 bases each). Germline assignment: CDR1 SGHRS and CDR2 YFSETQ. The CDR3 runs to 18 residues. The V gene lost 1 base and the J gene lost 1 base, with 20 bases spanning the gap. Here the CDR3 reads CASSLRGFRGVGQETQYF. CDR3 DNA: TGCGCCAGCAGCTTGAGGGGATTTCGAGGGGTAGGCCAAGAGACCCAGTACTTC.

This chain links TRBV18 with TRBJ1-2; 7 bases agree with TRBD1. V was pared by 4 bases and J by 4 bases, with 3 bases of the junction left unmatched. CDR3 size: 13 residues. Germline assignment: CDR1 KGHSH and CDR2 LQKENI. CDR3 DNA: TGTGCCAGCTCACAGGGGGCCGGCTATGGCTACACCTTC. Translating it yields CASSQGAGYGYTF.

This chain joins TRBV19 and TRBJ2-1; TRBD2 might be the D (5 bases). The V end lost 6 bases, the J end lost 2 bases, and 8 bases lay between the germline ends. The germline gives CDR1 LNHDA, CDR2 SQIVND (reference sequence). CDR3 size: 13 residues. The CDR3 loop is CASRRAPYNEQFF. The CDR3 DNA sequence: TGTGCCAGTAGGAGGGCCCCCTACAATGAGCAGTTCTTC.

A word on this clone: This sample also contains other DNA sequences that code for the same CDR3. The chain is built from TRBV27 and TRBJ2-3; D is unclear. Germline V lookup: CDR1 MNHEY, CDR2 SMNVEV (reference sequence). The CDR3 has 14 amino acids. Deletions cut 3 bases from V and 0 bases from J, with 7 bases between. The CDR3 coding sequence is TGTGCCAGCAGTTTCCTGTCTAGCACAGATACGCAGTATTTT. Translation: CASSFLSSTDTQYF.

The genes are TRBV6-5 and TRBJ1-2; D is undetermined. Per the germline V gene, CDR1 is MNHEY and CDR2 is SVGAGI. V gave up 2 bases and J gave up 0 bases, with 4 bases separating them. This CDR3 comprises 13 residues. The CDR3 reads CASSYAPNYGYTF. The CDR3 DNA reads TGTGCCAGCAGTTACGCACCTAACTATGGCTACACCTTC.

With respect to this clone: Distinct nucleotide sequences in the sample also encode this CDR3. The rearrangement uses TRBV28 and TRBJ2-1; weak D call: TRBD2 (5 bases). CDR3 size: 10 residues. Looked up from germline, CDR1 is MDHEN and CDR2 is SYDVKM. Trimming took off 8 bases at V and 6 bases at J, with 5 bases between the two ends. As DNA, the CDR3 is TGTGCCAGCCGGGGCAATGAGCAGTTCTTC. Protein product: CASRGNEQFF.

The V call is TRBV27, the J call TRBJ1-4; 9 nucleotides match TRBD1. Germline V gene data show CDR1 as MNHEY and CDR2 as SMNVEV (reference sequence). V lost 4 bases, J lost 8 bases, and 8 bases stayed unmatched. The CDR3 spans 15 residues. As DNA, the CDR3 is TGTGCCAGCAGTTCAGCCGGGACAGGGAGCGAAAAACTGTTTTTT. It specifies CASSSAGTGSEKLFF. Using reference TRBV27 and TRBJ1-4 for the parts outside the CDR3, the full variable domain is EAQVTQNPRYLITVTGKKLTVTCSQNMNHEYMSWYRQDPGLGLRQIYYSMNVEVTDKGDVPEGYKVSRKEKRNFPLILESPSPNQTSLYFCASSSAGTGSEKLFFGSGTQLSVL.